The 8 T cell receptor beta chains below were found in one sample sequenced in a study of cytomegalovirus exposure and HLA in healthy donors. PCR amplification relied on 60 Vbeta primers (plus 13 Jbeta primers). The repertoire was sequenced with immunoSEQ multiplex PCR; TCRdb's copy has only in-frame clones and lacks some. The sample has about 120,000 clones; around 86% are singletons. The sequenced sample consisted of PBMCs. Every receptor here comes from a woman aged 40 to 49 in good health and CMV-seronegative.

A remark on this clone: Mismatch with germline at one junction end may stem from a read error. This rearrangement joins TRBV5-1 to TRBJ2-1; a weak D match, TRBD2 (5 bases). This CDR3 is 15 amino acids long. Germline V gives CDR1 SGHRS, CDR2 YFSETQ. The CDR3 DNA sequence: TGCGCCAGCAGCCCGGGGTTTCCCTCCTACAATGAGCAATTCTTC. Translated: CASSPGFPSYNEQFF.

This clone has only one observation. The chain has TRBV9 and TRBJ2-3; D is possibly TRBD1 (6 bases). Germline V gives CDR1 SGDLS, CDR2 YYNGEE. Trimming took off 0 bases at V and 2 bases at J, with 13 bases between the two ends. This CDR3 has 16 residues. The DNA for the CDR3 is TGTGCCAGCAGCGTAGGGATAGGGGGATCCACAGATACGCAGTATTTT. Translation: CASSVGIGGSTDTQYF.

The rearrangement joins TRBV4-1 to TRBJ2-7; 10 nucleotides align to TRBD2. CDR1 and CDR2 from the germline V gene are MGHRA and YSYEKL. The CDR3 has 15 amino acids. The V segment lost 5 bases and the J segment 2 bases; nucleotides outside the gene matches: 6. CDR3 nucleotide sequence: TGCGCCAGCAGCTTCGGACTAGCGGCCACCTACGAGCAGTACTTC. Its translation is CASSFGLAATYEQYF.

Turning to this clone: The sample carries other DNA sequences with the same CDR3. The genes are TRBV5-1 and TRBJ1-1; D is ambiguous. This CDR3 is built from 14 residues. The V and J ends lost 0 bases and 1 base respectively, with 7 bases between them. Germline assignment: CDR1 SGHRS and CDR2 YFSETQ. CDR3 loop: CASSLAGGNTEAFF. The CDR3 DNA sequence: TGCGCCAGCAGCTTGGCCGGAGGGAACACTGAAGCTTTCTTT.

The chain employs TRBV6-1 and TRBJ2-2; possible D gene TRBD1, 5 bases. This CDR3 region has 17 residues. V was trimmed by 1 base and J by 4 bases, leaving 16 bases between them. Per the germline V gene, CDR1 is MNHNS and CDR2 is SASEGT. The CDR3 bases are TGTGCCAGCAGTGAAGTTTCGGCAGGGTCGCGCACCGGGGAGCTGTTTTTT. Its translation: CASSEVSAGSRTGELFF.

J is TRBJ2-3 and V is TRBV19; TRBD2 matches 12 bases. This CDR3 contains 16 residues. Germline CDR1 is LNHDA and CDR2 is SQIVND (reference sequence). Unmatched junction bases numbered 3, after V lost 4 bases and J lost 1 base. CDR3 sequence: CASSRASGRGTDTQYF. CDR3 nucleotides: TGTGCCAGTAGTAGGGCTAGCGGGAGGGGCACAGATACGCAGTATTTT. Filled out from reference TRBV19 and TRBJ2-3, the complete variable domain reads DGGITQSPKYLFRKEGQNVTLSCEQNLNHDAMYWYRQDPGQGLRLIYYSQIVNDFQKGDIAEGYSVSREKKESFPLTVTSAQKNPTAFYLCASSRASGRGTDTQYFGPGTRLTVL.

In regard to this clone: Within the sample, other DNA sequences also encode this same CDR3. The chain links TRBV9 to TRBJ1-6; the match to TRBD1 covers 9 bases. This CDR3 has 15 amino acids. The ends lost 5 bases at V and 7 bases at J; junction bases unmatched: 7. Per the germline V gene, CDR1 is SGDLS and CDR2 is YYNGEE. The CDR3 protein is CASSDGQGWNSPLHF. In nucleotides, the CDR3 is TGTGCCAGCAGTGACGGACAGGGGTGGAATTCACCCCTCCACTTT.

The chain employs TRBV4-2 and TRBJ1-2; D possibly corresponds to TRBD1 (6 bases). The CDR3 spans 14 residues. Germline CDR1 and CDR2: LGHNA and YNFKEQ. Trimming took 3 bases from V and 8 from J, leaving 16 bases between them. This chain's CDR3 is CASSHPDSSVGYTF. In DNA, the CDR3 is TGTGCCAGCAGCCACCCGGACAGTAGTGTAGGCTACACCTTC.